Given below is one TCR beta chain in context. The antigen remains unidentified. All donors qualified as healthy HIV-negative adults and had experienced no recent acute infections or vaccinations. Germline lookup yields CDR1 MNHNY and CDR2 SVGAGI (reference sequence). The CDR3 runs 15 residues. V shed 4 bases and J shed 5 bases, with 17 bases lying between them. The data originate from a study of shared clonotypes between healthy human individuals. The study, taken as a whole, reports: Larger richness was generally estimated for naive than memory subsets. Inspection by rarefaction showed sorted-subset sequencing to be incomplete despite large depth.

Per the authors' pipeline: Junction-only immunoSEQ sequences carried no quality scores, so filtering differed. The method was immunoSEQ multiplex PCR; TCRdb's version includes in-frame clones alone and lacks a portion of them. Clone size and the V and J calls come from that table; the DNA yielded D and trimming. The table shows 2,500,000 or so clones, with roughly 93% occurring only once. V gene TRBV6-6 combines with J gene TRBJ1-2, with D possibly TRBD1 on 6 matching bases. This receptor was identified in a man aged 18-30 years in good health. Some clones in this sample may be carry-over from other donors' samples. The material sequenced was naive CD4+ T cells from PBMCs. Subset defined: CD45RA+ positively selected. The CDR3 sequence: CASSWGHPESYGYTF. CDR3 nucleotide sequence: TGTGCCAGCAGTTGGGGACACCCCGAATCATATGGCTACACCTTC.